This T cell receptor beta chain was observed in a study of T cells in Graves' hyperthyroidism and ophthalmopathy. The sample holds a few counts of this clonotype. A lack of ophthalmopathy progression within 18 months defined stable Graves' hyperthyroidism. The source material, RNA transcripts, was used to amplify TCR beta CDR3 regions. HTBI primers were used for first-round RT-PCR of the TCR CDR3. TCRdb ran MiXCR on the multiplex PCR reads and lists one entry per CDR3 protein. The table shows about 590,000 distinct CDR3 sequences, with about a sixth occurring only once. Sequenced sample: blood. This sequence originates from a woman younger than 45 with Graves' hyperthyroidism.

The CDR3 nucleotides read TGCGCCAGCAGCCCCGCCACTAGCGGGAGCTTGGAGACCCAGTACTTC. Amino acid sequence: CASSPATSGSLETQYF. V gene TRBV5-1 combines with J gene TRBJ2-5; 11 nucleotides line up with TRBD2. Losses at the gene ends were 4 bases for V and 5 bases for J; bases not matched to a gene: 10. Germline CDR1 SGHRS, CDR2 YFSETQ. This CDR3 region has 16 residues.